The following is a T cell receptor beta chain sequence with its context. No antigen is known for it. The data derive from a study of cytomegalovirus exposure and HLA in healthy donors. Germline trimming cut 6 bases from V and 3 bases from J; bases unmatched to any gene: 8. The CDR3 consists of 14 residues. Germline CDR1 is SGHTA and CDR2 is FQGNSA. PCR was performed using 60 Vbeta and 13 Jbeta primers. Under the authors' procedure: The count from a later analysis was tens of millions of unique TCR beta chains, some 10 million of them shared. Sequenced by immunoSEQ multiplex PCR; TCRdb stores in-frame clones only, minus some. V, J and clone size are taken as reported in that table, and D and trimming were inferred from the DNA itself. The table shows some 130,000 clones, with approximately 80% occurring only once. Study-level results: It emerged from a later analysis that several of the most significant clusters appeared to be linked to common viral pathogens. Sequences of the TCR beta chain were said to predict the HLA-A and HLA-B alleles of most subjects accurately. A missense DCLRE1C variant was associated with V- and J-gene trimming of TCR beta chains in a later analysis, and an independent cohort replicated the association.

The TCR comes from a male donor in good health and CMV-seropositive. The J gene is TRBJ2-7, the V gene TRBV7-2; 7 positions agree with TRBD2. The sample consisted of PBMCs. CDR3: CASSRTGGVYEQYF. Here the CDR3 DNA reads TGTGCCAGCAGTCGGACGGGGGGTGTCTACGAGCAGTACTTC.